The subject of this entry is one T cell receptor (beta chain). The sample belongs to a study of blood T cell repertoires in COVID-19. In the original processing: Amplification with reference gene primers provided the estimates of nucleated cell counts. Profiling relied on immunoSEQ multiplex PCR, and the TCRdb table lists in-frame clones only, not all of them. V and J calls and clone size are those listed in that table; D and trimming were worked out from the DNA. The table records under 450,000 clones, 65% to 90% of them present only once. CDR3 length: 15 residues. Germline CDR1 is SGHTA and CDR2 is FQGNSA. V dropped 2 bases and J dropped 4; count of bases not matched to a gene: 7.

The genes are TRBV7-2 and TRBJ1-2, with 7 bases lining up with TRBD1. This TCR derives from a woman aged 60-75 years with COVID-19, enrolled during active disease. Source material: peripheral blood. The chain's CDR3 is CASSLPTGIGYGYTF. CDR3 DNA sequence: TGTGCCAGCAGCTTACCGACAGGGATTGGCTATGGCTACACCTTC.